These 29 T cell receptor beta chains originate from one sample sequenced in a study of early T cells in non-severe SARS-CoV-2 infection. TCRdb reanalysed the 5' RACE reads using MiXCR and keeps one entry per CDR3 protein. The data show tens of thousands of distinct CDR3 sequences, 5% to 5.5% seen once. Sequencing was performed on whole blood. These receptors all come from an adult who was a healthcare worker with PCR-confirmed SARS-CoV-2 infection or an uninfected control (not recorded which).

This clonotype was counted at least ten times. The gene calls are TRBV7-2 and TRBJ2-1; 8 nucleotides match TRBD2. The CDR3 consists of 15 residues. Germline CDR1 SGHTA, CDR2 FQGNSA. With 5 bases clipped from V and 4 bases from J, the junction kept 7 bases outside the gene matches. CDR3 bases: TGTGCCAGCAGCCCCTTAGCGGGACCTTACAATGAGCAGTTCTTC. Translating it yields CASSPLAGPYNEQFF.

Ten or more counts support this clonotype. V usage is TRBV19 and J usage is TRBJ1-2, with D perhaps TRBD1 (6 bases). CDR1 LNHDA and CDR2 SQIVND come from the germline V gene (reference sequence). V was shortened by 6 bases and J by 0 bases, with 14 bases between the two germline ends. The CDR3 is 15 residues long. CDR3 in DNA: TGTGCCAGTAGCCCGGCGACAGGATCTAACTATGGCTACACCTTC. Encoded protein: CASSPATGSNYGYTF.

This clonotype was observed a few times. The chain joins TRBV25-1 to TRBJ2-3; a possible D gene is TRBD2 (6 bases). The length of the CDR3 is 20 residues. Germline V gene data show CDR1 as MGHDK and CDR2 as SYGVNS. V lost 2 bases and J lost 0, with 24 bases in between. The CDR3 region is CASSEGGAPASTSSTDTQYF. CDR3 bases: TGTGCCAGCAGTGAAGGAGGGGCCCCAGCCTCAACCTCTAGCACAGATACGCAGTATTTT.

Sample share makes this clonotype medium-sized. The junction and the germline gene differ at one end; a read error may be behind it. The chain combines TRBV11-1 with TRBJ2-1, with 8 bases identical to TRBD2. CDR1 is SGHAT, CDR2 FQDESV, per germline (reference sequence). CDR3 size: 14 residues. The CDR3 reads CASTLAGPMDEQFF. CDR3 DNA sequence: TGTGCCAGCACCTTAGCGGGACCGATGGATGAGCAGTTCTTC.

This clonotype counts as medium-sized (0.01 to 0.1%). The chain uses TRBV3-1 and TRBJ2-1, with 8 bases fitting TRBD1. The CDR3 runs to 14 residues. Per germline, CDR1 LGHDT and CDR2 YNNKEL (reference sequence). V dropped 4 bases and J dropped 4; count of bases not matched to a gene: 3. The CDR3 reads CASSLDRAYNEQFF. The CDR3 DNA reads TGTGCCAGCAGCCTGGACAGGGCTTACAATGAGCAGTTCTTC.

This clonotype came up many times. The CDR3: CASSYGREKFF. CDR3 bases: TGTGCCAGCAGTTACGGGCGGGAGAAGTTCTTC. The V call is TRBV6-5, the J call TRBJ2-1, with 7 bases identical to TRBD2. Trimming cost V 2 bases and J 14 bases; bases outside gene matches: 3. CDR3 length: 11 residues. Germline V gene sequence: CDR1 MNHEY, CDR2 SVGAGI.

This clonotype has a count of ten or more. V gene TRBV15 combines with J gene TRBJ2-3; a possible D gene is TRBD2 (5 bases). V lost 1 base, J lost 5 bases, and 7 bases lay in between. CDR1 and CDR2 (germline): LNHNV, YYDKDF (reference sequence). The CDR3 has 13 residues. CDR3 amino acids: CATSRVRGDTQYF. CDR3 bases: TGTGCCACCAGCAGAGTCCGGGGAGATACGCAGTATTTT.

The table lists this clonotype with many counts. The genes are TRBV6-2 or TRBV6-3 and TRBJ2-7; 7 bases map to TRBD1. The length of the CDR3 is 18 residues. Unmatched junction bases numbered 12, after V lost 0 bases and J lost 1 base. In germline, CDR1 is MNHEY, CDR2 SVGEGT. CDR3 DNA: TGTGCCAGCAGTTACTCACCCGCCGGGACAGAAAAATCCTACGAGCAGTACGTC. It codes for CASSYSPAGTEKSYEQYV.

In regard to this clonotype: A clone one base away is much larger, so this may be a read error. This CDR3 is missing its conserved last phenylalanine or tryptophan, likely due to a read error. The chain recombines TRBV5-1 with TRBJ2-5, with 7 bases aligning to TRBD2. The germline gives CDR1 SGHRS, CDR2 YFSETQ. The CDR3 has 14 residues. Trimming took 0 bases from V and 4 from J; bases not matched to a gene: 3. The chain's CDR3 is CASSLAGGGETQYS. The DNA for the CDR3 is TGCGCCAGCAGCTTGGCGGGCGGGGGAGAGACCCAGTACTCC.

This clonotype was observed many times. The rearrangement joins TRBV10-3 to TRBJ1-1, with 7 bases fitting TRBD1. Germline CDR1 reads ENHRY; CDR2 reads SYGVKD. CDR3 size: 14 residues. V shed 6 bases, J shed 1 base, and the junction held 5 bases outside the gene matches. The CDR3 nucleotides are TGTGCCATCAGCAACAGGGGCGCGAACACTGAAGCTTTCTTT. Translated, it gives CAISNRGANTEAFF.

The chain employs TRBV7-9 and TRBJ2-1; 9 positions match TRBD2. The CDR3 length is 15 residues. Germline values: CDR1 SEHNR, CDR2 FQNEAQ (reference sequence). Trimming at V came to 3 bases and at J to 9 bases, leaving 9 bases not matched to a gene. The CDR3, as DNA: TGTGCCAGCAGCTTTTCCGGGACTAGCTCCAGTGAGCAGTTCTTC. It translates to CASSFSGTSSSEQFF. The whole variable domain, remainder taken from reference TRBV7-9 and TRBJ2-1, is DTGVSQNPRHKITKRGQNVTFRCDPISEHNRLYWYRQTLGQGPEFLTYFQNEAQLEKSRLLSDRFSAERPKGSFSTLEIQRTEQGDSAMYLCASSFSGTSSSEQFFGPGTRLTVL.

This clonotype was detected only a few times. The rearrangement links TRBV5-4 to TRBJ2-1; no firm D call. Germline CDR1 reads SGHNT; CDR2 reads YYREEE (reference sequence). The germline V and J ends were trimmed by 0 bases and 8 bases, with 6 bases remaining between them. This CDR3 contains 12 residues. CDR3 amino acids: CASSLAMDEQFF. The CDR3 coding sequence is TGTGCCAGCAGCTTGGCCATGGATGAGCAGTTCTTC.

This sequence joins TRBV7-2 and TRBJ2-1; 11 bases are a match to TRBD2. V dropped 2 bases and J dropped 4; count of bases not matched to a gene: 4. Per the germline V gene, CDR1 is SGHTA and CDR2 is FQGNSA. This CDR3 is built from 16 residues. The CDR3 bases are TGTGCCAGCAGCTTATCGGGACTAGCGGTTTACAATGAGCAGTTCTTC. This translates into CASSLSGLAVYNEQFF.

This clonotype was observed at least ten times. The genes are TRBV5-1 and TRBJ2-2, with D tentatively TRBD2 (5 bases). Germline V lookup: CDR1 SGHRS, CDR2 YFSETQ. With 0 bases removed from V and 1 base from J, the gap between germline ends came to 10 bases. The CDR3 has 16 amino acids. The CDR3 protein is CASSLARGLNTGELFF. CDR3 in DNA: TGCGCCAGCAGCTTGGCCCGCGGACTGAACACCGGGGAGCTGTTTTTT.

This clonotype was seen repeatedly, ten times or more. This sequence joins TRBV4-2 and TRBJ2-1; D unclear. The CDR3 totals 16 residues. Per the germline V gene, CDR1 is LGHNA and CDR2 is YNFKEQ. Between the trimmed V and J ends, which lost 3 bases and 0 bases, there was a span of 12 bases. DNA for the CDR3: TGTGCCAGCAGCCACACGAGCTTTGTCTCCTACAATGAGCAGTTCTTC. Translated: CASSHTSFVSYNEQFF.

This clonotype was found many times. V is TRBV5-4 and J is TRBJ2-7; 10 nucleotides agree with TRBD1. After removal of 4 bases from V and 5 bases from J, the junction contained 9 bases not matched to a gene. Germline-derived CDR1 and CDR2 are SGHNT and YYREEE (reference sequence). The CDR3 extends over 15 amino acids. The CDR3 nucleotides are TGTGCCAGCAGCGGGGGGACAGGGGATTTGAACGAGCAGTACTTC. This codes for CASSGGTGDLNEQYF. The full variable domain, in which reference TRBV5-4 and TRBJ2-7 provide the parts outside the CDR3, is ETGVTQSPTHLIKTRGQQVTLRCSSQSGHNTVSWYQQALGQGPQFIFQYYREEENGRGNFPPRFSGLQFPNYSSELNVNALELDDSALYLCASSGGTGDLNEQYFGPGTRLTVT.

The chain links TRBV4-3 to TRBJ2-7, with unresolved D. Germline V CDR1 and CDR2: LGHNA, YSLEER. The CDR3 is 15 amino acids. The germline V and J ends were trimmed by 0 bases and 4 bases, with 13 bases remaining between them. The CDR3, as DNA: TGCGCCAGCAGCCAAGATCGGGCGGACCAATACGAGCAGTACTTC. It translates to CASSQDRADQYEQYF.

Ten or more counts support this clonotype. This sequence joins TRBV12-3 or TRBV12-4 and TRBJ2-3; 10 bases line up with TRBD1. CDR3 length: 15 residues. Losses at the gene ends were 6 bases for V and 1 base for J; bases not matched to a gene: 4. CDR3 amino acids: CASSRGTGGTDTQYF. In DNA form, the CDR3 reads TGTGCCAGCAGCAGAGGGACAGGGGGCACAGATACGCAGTATTTT.

This clonotype has ten or more counts. This chain links TRBV20-1 with TRBJ1-5, with TRBD1 matching over 7 bases. Trimming removed 3 bases from V and 2 bases from J; junction bases left unmatched: 7. The CDR3 runs to 15 residues. Germline loops: CDR1 DFQATT, CDR2 SNEGSKA (reference sequence). For the CDR3, the DNA is TGCAGTGCTAGGGACCCAGGGGGTGGCAATCAGCCCCAGCATTTT. Residues: CSARDPGGGNQPQHF.

There are many counts of this clonotype. The V and J genes are TRBV27 and TRBJ1-4; D uncertain. The V gene lost 3 bases and the J gene lost 2 bases, with 4 bases spanning the gap. The CDR3 spans 13 residues. Germline CDR1 MNHEY, CDR2 SMNVEV (reference sequence). The CDR3 region has the DNA TGTGCCAGCAGTTTTTTGACTAATGAAAAACTGTTTTTT. It encodes CASSFLTNEKLFF.

This clonotype showed up just a few times. This chain links TRBV7-9 with TRBJ2-7, with D perhaps given as TRBD1 or TRBD2 (6 bases each). The V end was cut by 2 bases, the J end by 6 bases, with 11 bases between. This CDR3 is 13 amino acids long. Germline assignment: CDR1 SEHNR and CDR2 FQNEAQ (reference sequence). The CDR3 spells CASSLIQGGEQYV. The DNA of the CDR3 is TGTGCCAGCAGCTTAATACAGGGAGGCGAGCAGTACGTC.

The chain has TRBV13 and TRBJ2-7; D is unresolved. The germline CDR1 and CDR2 sequences are PRHDT and FYEKMQ (reference sequence). This CDR3 comprises 12 residues. V lost 0 bases and J 7 bases, leaving 7 bases between the germline ends. CDR3 amino acids: CASSLGVREQYF. Here the CDR3 DNA reads TGTGCCAGCAGCTTAGGGGTAAGGGAGCAGTACTTC.

There are many counts of this clonotype. The chain has TRBV7-6 and TRBJ2-5; D may correspond to TRBD1 or TRBD2 (5 bases each). The CDR3 extends over 14 amino acids. In germline, CDR1 is SGHVS, CDR2 FNYEAQ. V was clipped by 5 bases and J by 5 bases, with 15 bases between them. CDR3 sequence (DNA): TGTGCCAGCAGCCGGGGCAGGGTGACGGAGACCCAGTACTTC. This codes for CASSRGRVTETQYF.

At least ten counts were recorded for this clonotype. V and J are TRBV14 and TRBJ1-1, with D possibly being TRBD1 (6 bases). The CDR3 extends over 15 amino acids. Per the germline V gene, CDR1 is SGHDN and CDR2 is FVKESK. V was trimmed by 1 base and J by 0 bases, leaving 9 bases between them. The CDR3 sequence is CASSQGQDLNTEAFF. CDR3 DNA sequence: TGTGCCAGCAGCCAAGGACAGGATTTGAACACTGAAGCTTTCTTT.

This clonotype has more than one count but fewer than ten. The rearrangement joins TRBV28 to TRBJ2-5; 9 nucleotides match TRBD2. Losses at the gene ends were 3 bases for V and 1 base for J; bases not matched to a gene: 6. From germline, CDR1 is MDHEN and CDR2 SYDVKM. The CDR3 length is 16 residues. Here the CDR3 DNA reads TGTGCCAGCAGTTTTGGCGCGGGAGGGGGCCAAGAGACCCAGTACTTC. The encoded protein is CASSFGAGGGQETQYF.

This clonotype was counted many times. V gene TRBV18 combines with J gene TRBJ1-5, with D hard to call. Germline lookup yields CDR1 KGHSH and CDR2 LQKENI. V shed 3 bases and J shed 4 bases, with 7 bases lying between them. The CDR3 is 13 amino acids. The CDR3 reads CASSPRENQPQHF. The CDR3 bases are TGTGCCAGCTCACCCCGGGAAAATCAGCCCCAGCATTTT.

This clonotype has just a few counts. This chain connects TRBV24-1 to TRBJ2-2; D perhaps matches TRBD2 (6 bases). Germline V gene sequence: CDR1 KGHDR, CDR2 SFDVKD. Trimming cost V 12 bases and J 6 bases, with 16 bases left between them. This CDR3 is built from 13 residues. CDR3 DNA sequence: TGTGCCGCTCGCGGGCGGGAAGCCGGGGAGCTGTTTTTT. This codes for CAARGREAGELFF.

This clonotype was seen many times. This rearrangement joins TRBV4-1 to TRBJ2-5; TRBD2 aligns across 8 bases. Unmatched junction bases numbered 6, after V lost 1 base and J lost 5 bases. The CDR3 covers 15 residues. The germline gives CDR1 MGHRA, CDR2 YSYEKL. The CDR3 coding sequence is TGCGCCAGCAGCCAAGGTGCGGGAGGAGTGGAGACCCAGTACTTC. It specifies CASSQGAGGVETQYF.

This clonotype is medium-sized by share. The rearrangement links TRBV15 to TRBJ2-1; D is ambiguous. CDR1 and CDR2 (germline): LNHNV, YYDKDF (reference sequence). Deletions cut 3 bases from V and 4 bases from J, with 10 bases between. This CDR3 is 14 amino acids long. The CDR3 DNA follows: TGTGCCACCAGCAGGGAGACCCAGTACAATGAGCAGTTCTTC. Protein product: CATSRETQYNEQFF.